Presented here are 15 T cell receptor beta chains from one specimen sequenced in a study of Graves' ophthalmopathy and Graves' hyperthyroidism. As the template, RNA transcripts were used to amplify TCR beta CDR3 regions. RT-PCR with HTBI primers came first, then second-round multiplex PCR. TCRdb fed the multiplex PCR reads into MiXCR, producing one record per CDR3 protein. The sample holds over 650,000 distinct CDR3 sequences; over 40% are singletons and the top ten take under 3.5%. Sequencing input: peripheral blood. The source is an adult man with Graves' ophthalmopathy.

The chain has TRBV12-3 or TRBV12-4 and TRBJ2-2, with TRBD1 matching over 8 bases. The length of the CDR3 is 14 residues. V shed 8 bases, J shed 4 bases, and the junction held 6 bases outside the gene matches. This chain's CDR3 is CASVQQGVTGELFF. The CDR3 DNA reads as TGTGCCAGCGTTCAACAGGGGGTCACCGGGGAGCTGTTTTTT.

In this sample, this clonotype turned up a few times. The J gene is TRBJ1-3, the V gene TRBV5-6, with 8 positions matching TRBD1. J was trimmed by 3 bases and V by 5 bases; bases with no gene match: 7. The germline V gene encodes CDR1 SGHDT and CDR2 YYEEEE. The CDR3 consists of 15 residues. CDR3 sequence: CASSPGGLGGNTIYF. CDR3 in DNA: TGTGCCAGCAGTCCAGGGGGCTTGGGTGGAAACACCATATATTTT. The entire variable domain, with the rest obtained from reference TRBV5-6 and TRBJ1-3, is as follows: DAGVTQSPTHLIKTRGQQVTLRCSPKSGHDTVSWYQQALGQGPQFIFQYYEEEERQRGNFPDRFSGHQFPNYSSELNVNALLLGDSALYLCASSPGGLGGNTIYFGEGSWLTVV.

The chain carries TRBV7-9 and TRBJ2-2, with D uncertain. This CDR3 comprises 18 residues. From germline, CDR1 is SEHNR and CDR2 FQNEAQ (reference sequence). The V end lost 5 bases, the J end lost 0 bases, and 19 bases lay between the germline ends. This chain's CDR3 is CASSQATSWFANTGELFF. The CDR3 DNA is TGTGCCAGCAGCCAGGCGACGTCCTGGTTCGCGAACACCGGGGAGCTGTTTTTT.

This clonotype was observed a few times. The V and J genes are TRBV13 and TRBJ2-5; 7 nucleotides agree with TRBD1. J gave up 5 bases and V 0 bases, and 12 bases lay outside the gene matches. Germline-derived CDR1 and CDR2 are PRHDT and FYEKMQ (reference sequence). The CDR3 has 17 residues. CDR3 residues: CASSLGPKGARAETQYF. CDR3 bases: TGTGCCAGCAGCTTAGGCCCTAAGGGGGCGCGGGCGGAGACCCAGTACTTC.

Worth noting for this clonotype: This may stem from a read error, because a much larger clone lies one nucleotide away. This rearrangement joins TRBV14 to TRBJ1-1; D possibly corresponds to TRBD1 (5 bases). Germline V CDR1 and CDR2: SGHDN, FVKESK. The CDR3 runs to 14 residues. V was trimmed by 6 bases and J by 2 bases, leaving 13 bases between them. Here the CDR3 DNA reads TGTGCCAGCAGAAGGGGTACTCCAAACACTGAAGCTTTCTTT. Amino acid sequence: CASRRGTPNTEAFF. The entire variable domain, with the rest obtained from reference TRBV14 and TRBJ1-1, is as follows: EAGVTQFPSHSVIEKGQTVTLRCDPISGHDNLYWYRRVMGKEIKFLLHFVKESKQDESGMPNNRFLAERTGGTYSTLKVQPAELEDSGVYFCASRRGTPNTEAFFGQGTRLTVV.

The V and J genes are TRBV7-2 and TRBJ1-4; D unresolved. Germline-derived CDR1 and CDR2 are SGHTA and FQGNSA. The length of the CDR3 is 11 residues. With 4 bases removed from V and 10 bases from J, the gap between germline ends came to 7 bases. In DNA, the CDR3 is TGTGCCAGCAGCTCCTCGGGAAAACTGTTTTTT. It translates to CASSSSGKLFF.

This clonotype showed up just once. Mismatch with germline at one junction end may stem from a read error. The CDR3 reads CSVPRQGGNVLTF. CDR3 DNA sequence: TGCAGCGTCCCCAGGCAGGGGGGCAACGTCCTGACTTTC. This chain links TRBV29-1 with TRBJ2-6; D is possibly TRBD1 (7 bases). Per the germline V gene, CDR1 is SQVTM and CDR2 is ANQGSEA. The CDR3 loop spans 13 amino acids.

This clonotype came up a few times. The CDR3 sequence is CASSLRQSTGELFF. CDR3 DNA sequence: TGTGCCAGCAGCTTAAGACAGAGCACCGGGGAGCTGTTTTTT. J is TRBJ2-2 and V is TRBV11-2; tentatively, D is TRBD1 (5 bases). There are 14 residues in the CDR3. Per germline, CDR1 SGHAT and CDR2 FQNNGV. The V end lost 2 bases, the J end lost 4 bases, and 8 bases lay between the germline ends. Full variable domain (remainder filled in from reference TRBV11-2 and TRBJ2-2): EAGVAQSPRYKIIEKRQSVAFWCNPISGHATLYWYQQILGQGPKLLIQFQNNGVVDDSQLPKDRFSAERLKGVDSTLKIQPAKLEDSAVYLCASSLRQSTGELFFGEGSRLTVL.

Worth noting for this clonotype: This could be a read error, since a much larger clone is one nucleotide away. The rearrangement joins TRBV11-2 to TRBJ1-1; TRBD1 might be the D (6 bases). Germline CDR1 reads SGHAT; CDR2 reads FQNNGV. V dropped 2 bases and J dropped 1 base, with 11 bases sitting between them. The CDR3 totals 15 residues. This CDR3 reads CASSLFPGANTEAFF. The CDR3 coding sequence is TGTGCCAGCAGCTTATTTCCAGGGGCGAACACTGAAGCTTTCTTT.

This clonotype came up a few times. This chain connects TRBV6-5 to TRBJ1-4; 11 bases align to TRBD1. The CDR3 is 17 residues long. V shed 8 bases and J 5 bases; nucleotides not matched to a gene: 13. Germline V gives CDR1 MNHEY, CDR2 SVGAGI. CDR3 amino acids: CASEEGTGGIGNEKLFF. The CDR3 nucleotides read TGTGCCAGCGAAGAGGGGACAGGGGGGATTGGAAATGAAAAACTGTTTTTT.

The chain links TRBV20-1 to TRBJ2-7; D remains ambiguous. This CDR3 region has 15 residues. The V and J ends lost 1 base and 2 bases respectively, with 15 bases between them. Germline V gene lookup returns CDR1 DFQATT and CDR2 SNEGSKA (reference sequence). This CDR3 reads CSARVMLGFTYEQYF. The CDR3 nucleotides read TGCAGTGCTAGAGTAATGTTAGGATTTACCTACGAGCAGTACTTC.

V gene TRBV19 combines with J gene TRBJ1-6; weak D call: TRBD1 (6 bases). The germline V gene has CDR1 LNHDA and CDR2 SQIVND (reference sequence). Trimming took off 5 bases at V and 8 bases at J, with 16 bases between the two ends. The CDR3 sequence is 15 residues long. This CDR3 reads CASSLRTRGYSPLHF. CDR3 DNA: TGTGCCAGTAGTCTTCGGACCAGGGGTTATTCACCCCTCCACTTT.

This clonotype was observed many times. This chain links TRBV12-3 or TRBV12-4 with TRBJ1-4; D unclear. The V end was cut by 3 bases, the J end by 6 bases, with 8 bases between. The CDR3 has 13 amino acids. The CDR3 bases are TGTGCCAGCAGTTTTATCCAGGATGAAAAACTGTTTTTT. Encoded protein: CASSFIQDEKLFF.

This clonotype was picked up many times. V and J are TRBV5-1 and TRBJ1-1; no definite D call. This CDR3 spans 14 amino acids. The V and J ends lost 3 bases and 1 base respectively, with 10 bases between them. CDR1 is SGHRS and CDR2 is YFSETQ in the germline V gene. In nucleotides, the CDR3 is TGCGCCAGCAGCTCCTTCACACGGAACACTGAAGCTTTCTTT. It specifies CASSSFTRNTEAFF.

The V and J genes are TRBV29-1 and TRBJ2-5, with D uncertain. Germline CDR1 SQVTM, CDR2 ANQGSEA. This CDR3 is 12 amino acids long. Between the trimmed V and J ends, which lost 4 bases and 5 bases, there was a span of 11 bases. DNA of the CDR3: TGCAGCGTTGGCGGCAGCCGGGAGACCCAGTACTTC. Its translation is CSVGGSRETQYF.